This T cell receptor (beta chain) appears in the sequencing data of a study of tumor-infiltrating lymphocytes in localized non-small cell lung cancer. The CDR3 spans 11 residues. Deletions cut 4 bases from V and 7 bases from J, with 5 bases between. Germline CDR1 and CDR2: WSHSY and SAAADI. Clones were read by immunoSEQ multiplex PCR, and TCRdb kept only the in-frame ones, dropping some. The sample shows some 21,000 clones, more than 75% of them seen only once. The sample was lung tumor tissue. V is TRBV10-2 and J is TRBJ2-1; D possibly corresponds to TRBD2 (5 bases). The receptor was isolated from a human donor with non-small cell lung cancer. CDR3 nucleotide sequence: TGCGCCAGCAGTGGCGGGAATGAGCAGTTCTTC. Encoded protein: CASSGGNEQFF.